This TCR beta chain emerged from a study of shared clonotypes between healthy human individuals. About the study: Each donor's CD8 memory used one plate, CD8 naive two, each CD4 subset three. Whole-study findings and limits: For sorted subsets, rarefaction showed incomplete sequencing despite large depth.

Each sorted subset replicate got 200 ng genomic DNA, 25,000 to 35,000 genomes. Original analysis: Junction-only sequences without quality scores were provided by ImmunoSEQ, so filtering was different. Using immunoSEQ multiplex PCR, the repertoire was profiled, and TCRdb retains in-frame clones only, with some absent. That table supplies the V and J calls and clone size; D and trimming were determined from the DNA. The data hold nearly 1,000,000 clones, with about 80% observed a single time. CDR3 length: 14 amino acids. Germline CDR1 reads SGHRS; CDR2 reads YFSETQ. The J segment lost 6 bases and the V segment lost 7 bases, leaving 11 bases of the junction unmatched. Comments on this clone: Its specificity is unknown.

The receptor comes from a young man in good health. The sequencing input was memory CD4+ T cells sorted from blood. The subset: CD45RA-negative fraction. The chain carries TRBV5-1 and TRBJ1-1, with 8 bases fitting TRBD1. The CDR3 bases are TGCGCCAGCGGAGACCCGGACAGGGCCCCTGAAGCTTTCTTT. Encoded protein: CASGDPDRAPEAFF.